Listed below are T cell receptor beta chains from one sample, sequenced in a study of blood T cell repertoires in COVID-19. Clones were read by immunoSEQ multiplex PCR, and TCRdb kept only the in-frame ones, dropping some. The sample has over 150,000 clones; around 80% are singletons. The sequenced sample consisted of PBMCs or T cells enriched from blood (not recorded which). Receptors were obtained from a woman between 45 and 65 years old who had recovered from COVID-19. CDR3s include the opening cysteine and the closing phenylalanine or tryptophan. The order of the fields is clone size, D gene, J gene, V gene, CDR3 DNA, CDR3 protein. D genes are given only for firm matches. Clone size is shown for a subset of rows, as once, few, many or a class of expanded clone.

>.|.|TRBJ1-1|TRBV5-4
TGTGCCAGCAGCCCCCAACAGATTTACACTGAAGCTTTCTTT
CASSPQQIYTEAFF
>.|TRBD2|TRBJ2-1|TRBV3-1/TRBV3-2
TGTGCCAGCAGCCCCCGAACCTCAGGGACTAGCCTTTACAATGAGCAGTTCTTC
CASSPRTSGTSLYNEQFF
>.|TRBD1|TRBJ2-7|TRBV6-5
TGTGCCAGCAGTTACTCCCCGTTCACAGGGGGCGCAAAGCAGTACTTC
CASSYSPFTGGAKQYF
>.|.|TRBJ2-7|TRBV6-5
TGTGCCAGCAGGAGGACGATTAGCGGAGTTTACGAGCAGTACTTC
CASRRTISGVYEQYF
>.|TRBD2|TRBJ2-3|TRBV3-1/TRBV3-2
TGTGCCAGCAGCCAAGGGAGCGGGAGTGGTGTAGATACGCAGTATTTT
CASSQGSGSGVDTQYF
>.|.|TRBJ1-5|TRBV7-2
TGTGCCAGCAGCCGTACCCCAGGGGTATATAGCAATCAGCCCCAGCATTTT
CASSRTPGVYSNQPQHF
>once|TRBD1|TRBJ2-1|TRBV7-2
TGTGCCAGCAGCCGGGACAGGGTAGCAAATGAGCAGTTCTTC
CASSRDRVANEQFF
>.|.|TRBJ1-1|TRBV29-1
TGCAGCTGTAGATCCGTGAACACTGAAGCTTTCTTT
CSCRSVNTEAFF
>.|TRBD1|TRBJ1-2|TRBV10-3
TGTGCCATCAGCCGGGACAGGGGGCCCTCTAACTATGGCTACACCTTC
CAISRDRGPSNYGYTF
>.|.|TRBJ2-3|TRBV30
TGTGCCTGGGGGGTCCAGGTAGATACGCAGTATTTT
CAWGVQVDTQYF
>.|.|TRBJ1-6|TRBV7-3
TGTGCCAGCAGCCTCGTGCGGGGGCAGAATTCACCCCTCCACTTT
CASSLVRGQNSPLHF
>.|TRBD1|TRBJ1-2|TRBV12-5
TGTGCTAGTGGCACCGGGACAGGGACCTATGGCTACACCTTC
CASGTGTGTYGYTF
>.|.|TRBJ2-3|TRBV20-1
TGCAGTGCGCGGCGCGGAGATACGCAGTATTTT
CSARRGDTQYF
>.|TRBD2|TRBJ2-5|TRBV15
TGTGCCACCAGCAGAGGTGGACTAGCCCAAGAGACCCAGTACTTC
CATSRGGLAQETQYF
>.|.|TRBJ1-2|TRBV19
TGTGCCAGTAGTATTGGGTCCAGGAACTATGGCTACACCTTC
CASSIGSRNYGYTF
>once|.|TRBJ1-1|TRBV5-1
TGCGCCAGCAGCTCCGGGACTTACACTGAAGCTTTCTTT
CASSSGTYTEAFF
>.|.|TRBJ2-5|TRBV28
TGTGCCAGCAGGGCCGGGAGTAGAGAGACCCAGTACTTC
CASRAGSRETQYF
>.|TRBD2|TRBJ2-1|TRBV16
TGTGCCAGCAGCCCCCCCGGGACTATCCGCAATGAGCAGTTCTTC
CASSPPGTIRNEQFF